The 12 T cell receptor beta chains below all came from one sample that was sequenced in a study of T-cell reconstitution after alpha-beta-depleted transplantation in children. Unique molecular identifiers were built into the TCRbeta library. Using its own MiXCR run on the PCR reads, TCRdb lists one record per CDR3 protein. The repertoire includes hundreds of thousands of distinct CDR3 sequences, around 12% of them detected once, and 0.79% sits in the top ten. Specimen: PBMCs, collected before TCRalphabeta/CD19-depleted stem cell transplant. These receptors came from a girl aged 2-10 years with congenital amegakaryocytic thrombocytopenia, due to receive a stem cell transplant.

Only a few counts were recorded for this clonotype. The rearrangement joins TRBV29-1 to TRBJ2-3; D possibly corresponds to TRBD1 (7 bases). Deletions cut 4 bases from V and 4 bases from J, with 21 bases between. Germline V gene data show CDR1 as SQVTM and CDR2 as ANQGSEA. The CDR3 runs 16 residues. CDR3 loop: CSVVPPGGGLADTQYF. CDR3 coding DNA: TGCAGCGTTGTCCCACCCGGAGGGGGCCTAGCAGATACGCAGTATTTT.

This clonotype was observed at least ten times. This chain links TRBV29-1 with TRBJ2-1; 14 nucleotides align to TRBD2. CDR1 and CDR2 (germline): SQVTM, ANQGSEA. CDR3 size: 14 residues. The V gene end was trimmed by 8 bases and the J gene end by 6 bases; junction bases not matched to a gene: 6. The CDR3 region has the DNA TGCAGCTCCTGGGGACTAGCGGGAGCCAATGAGCAGTTCTTC. Its translation is CSSWGLAGANEQFF.

The J gene is TRBJ1-1, the V gene TRBV12-3 or TRBV12-4; 9 bases match TRBD1. Losses at the gene ends were 7 bases for V and 4 bases for J; bases not matched to a gene: 7. This CDR3 is 14 amino acids long. The CDR3 DNA is TGTGCCAGCAACCACAGGGGGCGCGGCACTGAAGCTTTCTTT. As protein: CASNHRGRGTEAFF.

This clonotype was seen many times. The chain employs TRBV5-1 and TRBJ2-1, with 8 bases matching TRBD2. Germline loops: CDR1 SGHRS, CDR2 YFSETQ. The CDR3 sequence is 17 residues long. J lost 6 bases, V lost 5 bases, and 16 bases had no gene match. CDR3 loop: CASSSGTLAGRGNEQFF. DNA of the CDR3: TGCGCCAGCAGTTCTGGGACGTTAGCGGGAAGAGGCAATGAGCAGTTCTTC.

The table lists this clonotype with a few counts. The chain has TRBV6-1 and TRBJ1-5; D unclear. Trimming removed 6 bases from V and 4 bases from J, with 7 bases in between. This CDR3 comprises 12 residues. The germline CDR1 and CDR2 sequences are MNHNS and SASEGT. CDR3 protein: CASSVPNQPQHF. The DNA for the CDR3 is TGTGCCAGCAGCGTACCGAATCAGCCCCAGCATTTT.

In its sample, this clonotype was seen a few times. The chain uses TRBV2 and TRBJ2-1; unclear D gene. The CDR3 contains 13 residues. V was cut by 6 bases and J by 6 bases, with 12 bases left in between. The V gene's germline CDR1 is SNHLY and CDR2 FYNNEI. The CDR3 nucleotides are TGTGCCAGCAGACGTCCGTCCATCAATGAGCAGTTCTTC. This codes for CASRRPSINEQFF.

This clonotype was recorded at least ten times. The chain links TRBV28 to TRBJ1-2, with 7 bases fitting TRBD1. This CDR3 is built from 15 residues. Unmatched junction bases numbered 16, after V lost 11 bases and J lost 4 bases. Looked up from germline, CDR1 is MDHEN and CDR2 is SYDVKM. The CDR3 region has the DNA TGTGCCGCGATTGGGCAGGGGGGCCGAATCTATGGCTACACCTTC. This sequence encodes CAAIGQGGRIYGYTF.

This clonotype was seen repeatedly, ten times or more. V usage is TRBV7-6 and J usage is TRBJ1-1; D is uncertain. The CDR3 loop spans 13 amino acids. Trimming took 6 bases from V and 4 from J, leaving 12 bases between them. Per the germline V gene, CDR1 is SGHVS and CDR2 is FNYEAQ. Here the CDR3 reads CASSSNRATEAFF. The DNA for the CDR3 is TGTGCCAGCAGTTCTAACAGAGCCACTGAAGCTTTCTTT.

This clonotype was observed many times. The chain uses TRBV11-2 and TRBJ2-7; unclear D gene. Germline V gene lookup returns CDR1 SGHAT and CDR2 FQNNGV. The V gene lost 3 bases and the J gene lost 0 bases, with 12 bases spanning the gap. This CDR3 comprises 15 residues. CDR3 sequence (DNA): TGTGCCAGCAGCTTGTCGCTATTTGCCTCCTACGAGCAGTACTTC. It encodes CASSLSLFASYEQYF.

This clonotype was seen a few times. The J gene is TRBJ2-1, the V gene TRBV11-1; 8 nucleotides line up with TRBD2. This CDR3 has 19 residues. Unmatched junction bases numbered 23, after V lost 5 bases and J lost 8 bases. Germline assignment: CDR1 SGHAT and CDR2 FQDESV (reference sequence). This CDR3 is CASSPHPGDTSGNYDEQFF. The CDR3 region has the DNA TGTGCCAGCAGCCCTCACCCGGGTGACACTAGCGGAAACTATGATGAGCAGTTCTTC. The full variable domain, completed using reference TRBV11-1 and TRBJ2-1, is EAEVAQSPRYKITEKSQAVAFWCDPISGHATLYWYRQILGQGPELLVQFQDESVVDDSQLPKDRFSAERLKGVDSTLKIQPAELGDSAMYLCASSPHPGDTSGNYDEQFFGPGTRLTVL.

This clonotype was seen repeatedly, ten times or more. The chain has TRBV20-1 and TRBJ1-1, with 8 bases identical to TRBD1. The V gene's germline CDR1 is DFQATT and CDR2 SNEGSKA (reference sequence). This CDR3 is built from 13 residues. V shed 4 bases and J 1 base; nucleotides not matched to a gene: 2. For the CDR3, the DNA is TGCAGTGCTACAGGACAGGGGAACACTGAAGCTTTCTTT. It codes for CSATGQGNTEAFF.

This clonotype appeared many times. This rearrangement joins TRBV11-2 to TRBJ1-2; TRBD1 is a possible D gene (5 bases). The length of the CDR3 is 13 residues. Germline CDR1 is SGHAT and CDR2 is FQNNGV. V was shortened by 2 bases and J by 7 bases, with 11 bases between the two germline ends. The CDR3 here is CASSLWGWVGYTF. The CDR3 bases are TGTGCCAGCAGCTTATGGGGCTGGGTTGGCTACACCTTC. The full variable domain, with the rest looked up from reference TRBV11-2 and TRBJ1-2, is EAGVAQSPRYKIIEKRQSVAFWCNPISGHATLYWYQQILGQGPKLLIQFQNNGVVDDSQLPKDRFSAERLKGVDSTLKIQPAKLEDSAVYLCASSLWGWVGYTFGSGTRLTVV.